Listed below are T cell receptor beta chains from one sample, sequenced in a study of T cell responses to AZD1222 COVID-19 vaccine. This table comes from immunoSEQ multiplex PCR, and its TCRdb copy is limited to in-frame clones, with some not included. The sample lists about 140,000 clones, over 85% occurring once. This specimen was peripheral blood, taken on day 0 of AZD1222 vaccination. These receptors were taken from an adult in good health. Each CDR3 is given with its conserved first and last residue. The order of the fields is J gene, V gene, D gene, CDR3 DNA, CDR3 protein. A D gene is named only where the DNA matches it firmly.

J gene: TRBJ2-5
V gene: TRBV13
D gene: .
CDR3 DNA: TGTGCCAGCAGCTTAGGCCTAGTACAAGAGACCCAGTACTTC
CDR3 protein: CASSLGLVQETQYF

J gene: TRBJ1-1
V gene: TRBV6-4
D gene: .
CDR3 DNA: TGTGCCAGCAGTGACCCAGAGAGGGCAGGGAACACTGAAGCTTTCTTT
CDR3 protein: CASSDPERAGNTEAFF

J gene: TRBJ2-7
V gene: TRBV19
D gene: .
CDR3 DNA: TGTGCCACGAAGGTAGCCCCCGGGGACTACGAGCAGTACTTC
CDR3 protein: CATKVAPGDYEQYF

J gene: TRBJ1-5
V gene: TRBV19
D gene: TRBD1
CDR3 DNA: TGTGCCAGTACCGACAGGGGTCCGGATCAGCCCCAGCATTTT
CDR3 protein: CASTDRGPDQPQHF

J gene: TRBJ2-3
V gene: TRBV6-5
D gene: .
CDR3 DNA: TGTGCCAGCAGCCGAGGTATGAGCACAGATACGCAGTATTTT
CDR3 protein: CASSRGMSTDTQYF

J gene: TRBJ2-7
V gene: TRBV24-1
D gene: .
CDR3 DNA: TGTGCCACCAGTGACCCAGGGAGTTCCTACGAGCAGTACTTC
CDR3 protein: CATSDPGSSYEQYF

J gene: TRBJ1-6
V gene: TRBV3-1/TRBV3-2
D gene: .
CDR3 DNA: TGTGCCAGCACGGATAAGGGGTATAATTCACCCCTCCACTTT
CDR3 protein: CASTDKGYNSPLHF

J gene: TRBJ2-5
V gene: TRBV11-2
D gene: TRBD1
CDR3 DNA: TGTGCCAGCAGCGGAAGACAGGGGACCATCCAAGAGACCCAGTACTTC
CDR3 protein: CASSGRQGTIQETQYF

J gene: TRBJ1-2
V gene: TRBV7-6
D gene: TRBD1
CDR3 DNA: TGTGCCAGCAGCCCGGGACAGGGGGCGCATAACCTCTTGTACACCTTC
CDR3 protein: CASSPGQGAHNLLYTF

J gene: TRBJ2-7
V gene: TRBV5-1
D gene: TRBD2
CDR3 DNA: TGCGCCAGCAGCTTGGAAAGCGGGGGCCTAAGCTCCTACGAGCAGTACTTC
CDR3 protein: CASSLESGGLSSYEQYF

J gene: TRBJ1-6
V gene: TRBV6-5
D gene: TRBD1
CDR3 DNA: TGTGCCAGCAGGGGGACAGGGGTGGGCAATTCACCCCTCCACTTT
CDR3 protein: CASRGTGVGNSPLHF

J gene: TRBJ1-4
V gene: TRBV7-2
D gene: TRBD1
CDR3 DNA: TGTGCCAGCAGCCTGGGGACAGGGGATGAAAAACTGTTTTTT
CDR3 protein: CASSLGTGDEKLFF

J gene: TRBJ1-4
V gene: TRBV25-1
D gene: .
CDR3 DNA: TGTGCCAGCAGTGAATCGGGAGTTGGGGATGAAAAACTGTTTTTT
CDR3 protein: CASSESGVGDEKLFF

J gene: TRBJ2-7
V gene: TRBV7-9
D gene: TRBD1
CDR3 DNA: TGTGCCAGCAGCTTAGTCTCAACAGGGGGCGTCTACGAGCAGTACTTC
CDR3 protein: CASSLVSTGGVYEQYF

J gene: TRBJ2-1
V gene: TRBV28
D gene: TRBD1
CDR3 DNA: TGTGCCAGCAGCCGACAGGGGTTGTTGTACAATGAGCAGTTCTTC
CDR3 protein: CASSRQGLLYNEQFF

J gene: TRBJ2-7
V gene: TRBV6-1
D gene: .
CDR3 DNA: TGTGCCAGCAGTGAAGGGCCCAGCTCCTACGAGCAGTACTTC
CDR3 protein: CASSEGPSSYEQYF